This entry concerns a single TCR beta chain. RNA was extracted with the RNeasy kit, and a quantity of about 0.45 to 1 ug was reverse transcribed using random hexamers. In TCRdb, the immunoSEQ multiplex PCR reads were re-called with MiXCR into one record per CDR3 protein. Seen here are about 180,000 distinct CDR3 sequences, approximately 96% observed once, and the top ten hold 0.093%. The sample is drawn from a study of CD8 T cells in Susac syndrome. CDR1 is GTSNPN and CDR2 is SVGIG in the germline V gene (reference sequence). The CDR3 length is 14 residues. V shed 1 base and J 6 bases; nucleotides not matched to a gene: 3.

The receptor's source is a human donor with multiple sclerosis. Material for sequencing was CD4+ T cells from PBMCs. V and J are TRBV30 and TRBJ1-5; 10 nucleotides align to TRBD1. CDR3 sequence reads: CAWSGGQGPQPQHF. The CDR3 bases are TGTGCCTGGAGTGGGGGACAGGGGCCTCAGCCCCAGCATTTT.